Included here is one T cell receptor (beta chain) sequence, with context. What it binds is not known. This specimen comes from a study of long-term antiretroviral therapy in people with HIV. Notes on the study in general: The study found narrower CDR3 length ranges in HIV repertoires than in controls.

V shed 5 bases and J shed 3 bases, with 12 bases lying between them. Per germline, CDR1 SGHRS and CDR2 YFSETQ. The CDR3 contains 13 residues. Run at survey level, the immunoSEQ assay was version v3.0. Target depth was 40,000-50,000 T-cell genomes per sample. Clones were read by immunoSEQ multiplex PCR, and TCRdb kept only the in-frame ones, dropping some. The sample contains tens of thousands of clones, 94% of which appear only once. The chain carries TRBV5-1 and TRBJ2-7; possibly TRBD1 or TRBD2 for D (5 bases each). This TCR was sampled from a man in his forties or fifties with HIV. The sequences come from unsorted PBMCs, collected 7.4 years after starting antiretroviral therapy. CDR3 protein: CASSLGAVYEQYF. The CDR3 coding sequence is TGCGCCAGCAGTCTCGGGGCAGTCTACGAGCAGTACTTC.